This T cell receptor beta chain came from a study of control samples from healthy donors and cancer patients. The protocol was immunoSEQ multiplex PCR, while the TCRdb copy is restricted to in-frame clones and leaves out a portion. The sample includes around 170,000 clones, roughly 92% of them seen just once. The CDR3 spans 13 residues. V was clipped by 2 bases and J by 10 bases, with 15 bases between them. Germline V gene lookup returns CDR1 GTSNPN and CDR2 SVGIG (reference sequence). This TCR was recovered from a man younger than 40 in good health. This chain joins TRBV30 and TRBJ2-1; possible D gene TRBD2, 5 bases. Specimen: blood. The CDR3 spells CAWSPRVPGEQFF. In nucleotides, the CDR3 is TGTGCCTGGAGTCCCCGGGTCCCGGGGGAGCAGTTCTTC.